These 18 T cell receptor beta chains share one sample of origin, sequenced in a study of early T cells in non-severe SARS-CoV-2 infection. Each CDR3 protein is one row after TCRdb ran MiXCR on the 5' RACE reads. The sample holds under 85,000 distinct CDR3 sequences; about 12% are singletons and the top ten take about 2.7%. Sequenced input: whole blood. The receptor source for this set is an adult who was a healthcare worker with PCR-confirmed SARS-CoV-2 infection or an uninfected control (not recorded which).

This clonotype showed up many times. The chain recombines TRBV24-1 with TRBJ1-1; D remains unclear. The CDR3 covers 12 residues. V dropped 4 bases and J dropped 11 bases, with 13 bases sitting between them. Germline CDR1 and CDR2: KGHDR and SFDVKD. The CDR3 loop is CATSDVHAPAFF. In nucleotides, the CDR3 is TGTGCCACCAGTGACGTACATGCCCCGGCTTTCTTT.

This clonotype came up a few times. The V call is TRBV6-1, the J call TRBJ1-6, with 8 nucleotides matching TRBD1. J lost 10 bases, V lost 0 bases, and 8 bases had no gene match. Germline V CDR1 and CDR2: MNHNS, SASEGT. CDR3 length: 16 amino acids. The CDR3 here is CASSEAWTGSLSPLHF. CDR3 nucleotides: TGTGCCAGCAGTGAAGCTTGGACAGGGTCCCTCTCACCCCTCCACTTT.

V usage is TRBV3-1 and J usage is TRBJ2-7; D may be TRBD1 (6 bases). Germline lookup yields CDR1 LGHDT and CDR2 YNNKEL (reference sequence). V was shortened by 0 bases and J by 7 bases, with 13 bases between the two germline ends. The CDR3 loop spans 14 amino acids. The DNA of the CDR3 is TGTGCCAGCAGCCAAGATCCAGGGGCCCGGGAGCAGTACTTC. Protein: CASSQDPGAREQYF.

This clonotype turned up a few times. The J gene is TRBJ2-5, the V gene TRBV7-9; D not certain. Between the trimmed V and J ends, which lost 5 bases and 5 bases, there was a span of 12 bases. The CDR3 has 13 residues. CDR1 and CDR2 (germline): SEHNR, FQNEAQ (reference sequence). CDR3 sequence: CASSPLFPETQYF. The CDR3 DNA reads TGTGCCAGCAGCCCCCTCTTTCCGGAGACCCAGTACTTC.

The gene calls are TRBV20-1 and TRBJ2-1, with TRBD2 as a possible D gene (6 bases). Trimming stripped 3 bases from V and 9 bases from J, with 21 bases between. This CDR3 region has 15 residues. The germline gives CDR1 DFQATT, CDR2 SNEGSKA (reference sequence). DNA of the CDR3: TGCAGTGCTAGTAGGCTGGGGGGTGGTGAGGGTGAGCAGTTCTTC. Its translation: CSASRLGGGEGEQFF.

This clonotype turned up a few times. The chain combines TRBV28 with TRBJ1-2; 7 nucleotides align to TRBD1. Germline CDR1 reads MDHEN; CDR2 reads SYDVKM. The CDR3 totals 12 residues. V dropped 5 bases and J dropped 4; count of bases not matched to a gene: 1. The CDR3 coding sequence is TGTGCCAGCAGTACAGGGGCCTATGGCTACACCTTC. Translated: CASSTGAYGYTF.

The chain employs TRBV3-1 and TRBJ2-5, with 13 nucleotides matching TRBD2. J was trimmed by 1 base and V by 8 bases; bases with no gene match: 10. CDR1 and CDR2 from the germline V gene are LGHDT and YNNKEL (reference sequence). The CDR3 has 17 residues. CDR3 DNA: TGTGCCAGCGCAGGGGGACTAGCGGGGAACGGCCAAGAGACCCAGTACTTC. Protein sequence: CASAGGLAGNGQETQYF.

This clonotype was recorded at least ten times. This chain joins TRBV7-9 and TRBJ1-4; the match to TRBD1 covers 7 bases. The CDR3 has 15 residues. Germline loops: CDR1 SEHNR, CDR2 FQNEAQ (reference sequence). The J segment lost 8 bases and the V segment lost 5 bases, leaving 11 bases of the junction unmatched. The CDR3 protein is CASSAIDRVGEKLFF. The CDR3 DNA is TGTGCCAGCAGCGCCATAGACAGGGTCGGAGAAAAACTGTTTTTT.

This clonotype was picked up many times. The chain recombines TRBV28 with TRBJ1-1, with TRBD1 matching over 8 bases. The germline V gene encodes CDR1 MDHEN and CDR2 SYDVKM. V shed 3 bases and J 0 bases; nucleotides not matched to a gene: 3. The CDR3 covers 15 residues. The CDR3 region is CASSFLTGVNTEAFF. The CDR3 DNA reads TGTGCCAGCAGTTTCCTGACAGGGGTGAACACTGAAGCTTTCTTT.

This clonotype was observed at least ten times. The chain joins TRBV12-3 or TRBV12-4 to TRBJ2-1, with 10 bases matching TRBD2. V was clipped by 6 bases and J by 4 bases; unmatched bases: 6. The CDR3 runs to 15 residues. The CDR3 nucleotides are TGTGCCAGCAGCCTCACTAGCGGGAAATACAATGAGCAGTTCTTC. Residues: CASSLTSGKYNEQFF.

The chain uses TRBV12-3 or TRBV12-4 and TRBJ2-2; D call uncertain. The V end was cut by 1 base, the J end by 8 bases, with 8 bases between. This CDR3 has 13 amino acids. In nucleotides, the CDR3 is TGTGCCAGCAGTTTAGTGACCCCGGGGGAGCTGTTTTTT. This sequence encodes CASSLVTPGELFF.

This clonotype was detected a few times. This chain links TRBV7-2 with TRBJ2-3; 8 bases are a match to TRBD1. The CDR3 loop spans 17 amino acids. The germline gives CDR1 SGHTA, CDR2 FQGNSA. J gave up 2 bases and V 5 bases, and 12 bases lay outside the gene matches. The CDR3 coding sequence is TGTGCCAGCAGCCCCCGAGGACAGGGCCGCGCCACAGATACGCAGTATTTT. Translated: CASSPRGQGRATDTQYF.

The rearrangement links TRBV30 to TRBJ2-5, with D maybe TRBD1 (5 bases). Trimming removed 2 bases from V and 1 base from J, with 11 bases in between. Germline CDR1 and CDR2: GTSNPN and SVGIG (reference sequence). The CDR3 totals 14 residues. The CDR3 loop reads CAWSSRQIQETQYF. The CDR3 DNA follows: TGTGCCTGGAGTTCGCGACAGATCCAAGAGACCCAGTACTTC.

This clonotype was counted only a few times. V gene TRBV7-6 combines with J gene TRBJ1-4; D may be TRBD1 (5 bases). V dropped 3 bases and J dropped 5 bases, with 10 bases sitting between them. The CDR3 extends over 14 amino acids. Germline-derived CDR1 and CDR2 are SGHVS and FNYEAQ. CDR3 DNA sequence: TGTGCCAGCAGCTTGGGCCAGGGAAATGAAAAACTGTTTTTT. Its protein is CASSLGQGNEKLFF.

The chain is built from TRBV20-1 and TRBJ2-7; maybe TRBD2 (5 bases). The CDR3 is 13 amino acids. The V and J ends lost 2 bases and 6 bases respectively, with 14 bases between them. Germline CDR1 is DFQATT and CDR2 is SNEGSKA (reference sequence). In DNA, the CDR3 is TGCAGTGCTAGATCGGGAACACCTGCCGAGCAGTACTTC. Its translation is CSARSGTPAEQYF.

This clonotype has ten or more counts. The rearrangement uses TRBV10-1 and TRBJ1-1; D ambiguous. This CDR3 has 19 amino acids. V gave up 7 bases and J gave up 2 bases, with 29 bases separating them. Germline CDR1 WNHNN, CDR2 SYGVQD (reference sequence). This CDR3 reads CASTIQFPNRGQANTEAFF. The CDR3 DNA reads TGCGCCAGCACCATACAATTCCCTAACAGAGGGCAGGCCAACACTGAAGCTTTCTTT.

This clonotype was counted between two and nine times. V usage is TRBV4-1 and J usage is TRBJ1-4; the D gene is possibly TRBD1 (5 bases). V was shortened by 1 base and J by 10 bases, with 13 bases between the two germline ends. Germline assignment: CDR1 MGHRA and CDR2 YSYEKL. There are 14 residues in the CDR3. CDR3 protein: CASSQVQGEGKLFF. CDR3 nucleotide sequence: TGCGCCAGCAGCCAAGTTCAGGGCGAGGGAAAACTGTTTTTT.

This clonotype has more than one count but fewer than ten. V is TRBV9 and J is TRBJ2-7; weak D call: TRBD1 (7 bases). This CDR3 is built from 16 residues. Trimming removed 0 bases at V and 5 bases at J, with 18 bases between. Germline loops: CDR1 SGDLS, CDR2 YYNGEE. The CDR3 spells CASSVGGGGPIHEQYF. The CDR3 bases are TGTGCCAGCAGCGTAGGTGGAGGGGGCCCGATCCACGAGCAGTACTTC.